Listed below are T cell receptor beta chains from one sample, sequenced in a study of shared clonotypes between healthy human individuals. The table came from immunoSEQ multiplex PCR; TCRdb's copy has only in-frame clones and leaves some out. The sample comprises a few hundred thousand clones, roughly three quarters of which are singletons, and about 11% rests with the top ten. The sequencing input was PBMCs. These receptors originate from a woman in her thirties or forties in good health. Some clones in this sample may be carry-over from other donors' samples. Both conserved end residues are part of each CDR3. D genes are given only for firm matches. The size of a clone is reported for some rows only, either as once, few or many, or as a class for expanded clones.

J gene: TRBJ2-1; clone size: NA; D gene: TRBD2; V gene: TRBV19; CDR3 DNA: TGTGCCAGTAGTATAGGGCTAGCGGTAAATGAGCAGTTCTTC; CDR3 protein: CASSIGLAVNEQFF
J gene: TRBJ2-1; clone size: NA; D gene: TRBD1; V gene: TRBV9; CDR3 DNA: TGTGCCAGCAGCTTAACAGGGGTATCCTACAATGAGCAGTTCTTC; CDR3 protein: CASSLTGVSYNEQFF
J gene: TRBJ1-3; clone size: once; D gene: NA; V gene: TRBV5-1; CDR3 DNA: TGCGCCAGCAGCTTGGGACGGACCTCTGGAAACACCATATATTTT; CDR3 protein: CASSLGRTSGNTIYF
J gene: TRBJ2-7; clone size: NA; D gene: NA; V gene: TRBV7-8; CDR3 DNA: TGTGCCAGCAGCTTAGCGGGAGGATTGGGCTACGAGCAGTACTTC; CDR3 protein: CASSLAGGLGYEQYF
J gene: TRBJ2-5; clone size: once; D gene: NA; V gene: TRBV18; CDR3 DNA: TGTGCCAGCTCATGGCAGTTCCAAGAGACCCAGTACTTC; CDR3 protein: CASSWQFQETQYF
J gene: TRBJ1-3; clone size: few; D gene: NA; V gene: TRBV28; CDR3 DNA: TGTGCCAGCAGACCGGGGGGTTCTGGAAACACCATATATTTT; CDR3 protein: CASRPGGSGNTIYF
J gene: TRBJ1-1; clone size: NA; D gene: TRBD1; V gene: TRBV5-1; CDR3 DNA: TGCGCCACTACGGAGGACAGGGGGGAAACTGAAGCTTTCTTT; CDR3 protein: CATTEDRGETEAFF
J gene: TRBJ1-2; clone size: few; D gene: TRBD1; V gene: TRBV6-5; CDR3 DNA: TGTGCCAGCACCCCGGGACAGGGTAACTATGGCTACACCTTC; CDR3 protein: CASTPGQGNYGYTF
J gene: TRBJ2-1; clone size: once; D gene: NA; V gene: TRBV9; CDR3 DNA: TGTGCCAGCAGCGAGGGACCCCTGATGGGCAATGAGCAGTTCTTC; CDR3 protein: CASSEGPLMGNEQFF
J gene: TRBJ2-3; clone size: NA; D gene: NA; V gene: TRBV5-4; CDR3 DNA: TGTGCCAGCAGCTTGGGGGATGGGGCGTTCCCCACAGATACGCAGTATTTT; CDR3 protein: CASSLGDGAFPTDTQYF
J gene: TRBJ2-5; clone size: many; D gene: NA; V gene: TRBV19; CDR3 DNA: TGTGCCAGTAGTTTTTCCTTAGGAGAGCAGTACTTC; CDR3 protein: CASSFSLGEQYF
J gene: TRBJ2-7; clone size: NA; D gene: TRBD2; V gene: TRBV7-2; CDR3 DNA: TGTGCCAGCAGCTTAGTTACTAGCGGGTATGGATCCTACGAGCAGTACTTC; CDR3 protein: CASSLVTSGYGSYEQYF
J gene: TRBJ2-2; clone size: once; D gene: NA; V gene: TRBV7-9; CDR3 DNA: TGTGCCAGCAGCTATTGGGCACAGAACACCGGGGAGCTGTTTTTT; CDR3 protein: CASSYWAQNTGELFF
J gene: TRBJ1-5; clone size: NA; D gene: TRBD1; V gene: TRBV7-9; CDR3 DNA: TGTGCCAGCAGCTTGGCGGGACAGGGAGGCAATCAGCCCCAGCATTTT; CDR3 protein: CASSLAGQGGNQPQHF
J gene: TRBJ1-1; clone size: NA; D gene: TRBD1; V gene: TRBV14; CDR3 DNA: TGTGCCAGCAGCCCGAGACAGGGGGGAACTGAAGCTTTCTTT; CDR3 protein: CASSPRQGGTEAFF
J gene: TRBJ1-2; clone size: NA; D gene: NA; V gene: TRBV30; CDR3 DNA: TGTGCCTGGAGCCCCGGACAGCCTTACAACTATGGCTACACCTTC; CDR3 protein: CAWSPGQPYNYGYTF
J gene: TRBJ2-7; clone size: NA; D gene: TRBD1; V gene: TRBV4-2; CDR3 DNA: TGTGCCAGCAGCCAGTCCACCGGGACAGGGAATTCCTACGAGCAGTACTTC; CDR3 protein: CASSQSTGTGNSYEQYF
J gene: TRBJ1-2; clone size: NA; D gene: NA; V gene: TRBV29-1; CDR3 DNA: TGCAGCGTTGAAGTACTTTTACGGGGGGACTATGGCTACACCTTC; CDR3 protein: CSVEVLLRGDYGYTF
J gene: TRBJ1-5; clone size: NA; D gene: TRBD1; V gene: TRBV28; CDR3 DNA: TGTGCCAGCAGTCTGGGACAGGGGATTTATCAGCCCCAGCATTTT; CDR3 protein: CASSLGQGIYQPQHF
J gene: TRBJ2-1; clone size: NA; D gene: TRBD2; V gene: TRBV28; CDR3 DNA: TGTGCCAGCAGAGCCGGGACTAGCTTTAGTGAGCAGTTCTTC; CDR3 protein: CASRAGTSFSEQFF
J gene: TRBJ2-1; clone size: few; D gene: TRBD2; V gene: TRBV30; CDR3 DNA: TGTGCCTGGAGCGGACTAGCGATCGATGAGCAGTTCTTC; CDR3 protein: CAWSGLAIDEQFF
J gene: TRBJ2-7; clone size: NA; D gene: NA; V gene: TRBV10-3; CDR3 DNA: TGTGCCATCGGTCGGGAGCCAGGCGAGCAGTACTTC; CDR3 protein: CAIGREPGEQYF
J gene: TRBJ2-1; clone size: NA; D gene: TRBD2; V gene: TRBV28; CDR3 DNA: TGTGCCAGCAAGGAGCCGGGACTAGTCAACAATGAGCAGTTCTTC; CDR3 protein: CASKEPGLVNNEQFF
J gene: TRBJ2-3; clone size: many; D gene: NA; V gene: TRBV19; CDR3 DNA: TGTGCCAGTAGTATAGGACTAGGTCACACAGATACGCAGTATTTT; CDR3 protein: CASSIGLGHTDTQYF
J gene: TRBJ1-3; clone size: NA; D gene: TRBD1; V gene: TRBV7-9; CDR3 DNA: TGTGCCAGCAGCCAGACAGGGGCCGGAAACACCATATATTTT; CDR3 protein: CASSQTGAGNTIYF
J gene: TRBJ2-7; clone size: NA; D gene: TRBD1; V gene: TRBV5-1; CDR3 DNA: TGCGCCAGCAGCCCCCAGGACAGGGTGGGGGAGCAGTACTTC; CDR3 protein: CASSPQDRVGEQYF